Below, 11 T cell receptor beta chains from the same sample are listed, as sequenced in a study of T cells after yellow fever vaccination. From the 5' RACE reads, TCRdb called clonotypes with MiXCR, one entry per CDR3 protein. The profile shows roughly 330,000 distinct CDR3 sequences, roughly 6.8% of them singletons. The specimen comprised PBMCs, sampled about 49 days after the first yellow fever vaccination. The receptors stem from a man between 18 and 35 years old who received the YFV17D yellow fever vaccine.

Only a few counts were recorded for this clonotype. The CDR3 sequence: CASSPPAGYEQYF. The CDR3 DNA reads TGTGCCAGCAGCCCCCCGGCGGGCTACGAGCAGTACTTC. The chain has TRBV3-1 and TRBJ2-7, with a weak D call TRBD2 (5 bases). The V and J ends lost 4 bases and 3 bases respectively, with 10 bases between them. CDR1 is LGHDT, CDR2 YNNKEL, per germline (reference sequence). The CDR3 runs 13 residues.

There are many counts of this clonotype. V and J are TRBV20-1 and TRBJ1-2; no clear D. Germline-derived CDR1 and CDR2 are DFQATT and SNEGSKA (reference sequence). This CDR3 has 13 amino acids. V was clipped by 6 bases and J by 2 bases, with 13 bases between them. The CDR3 protein is CSAMGGGNYGYTF. CDR3 nucleotide sequence: TGCAGTGCCATGGGAGGTGGGAACTATGGCTACACCTTC.

This clonotype has a handful of counts. The chain uses TRBV4-1 and TRBJ2-6; the D call may be TRBD1 or TRBD2 (5 bases each). Trimming left V 4 bases short and J 0 bases short, with 13 bases between. The CDR3 runs 17 residues. The germline V gene encodes CDR1 MGHRA and CDR2 YSYEKL. The CDR3 nucleotides are TGCGCCAGCAGCCGCATACCGGGGCACTCTGGGGCCAACGTCCTGACTTTC. Translation gives CASSRIPGHSGANVLTF.

The table lists this clonotype with many counts. The chain uses TRBV15 and TRBJ1-2; D ambiguous. This CDR3 has 15 residues. With 0 bases removed from V and 1 base from J, the gap between germline ends came to 9 bases. Germline V gene data show CDR1 as LNHNV and CDR2 as YYDKDF (reference sequence). In DNA, the CDR3 is TGTGCCACCAGCAGAGACCTGCATGTTAACTATGGCTACACCTTC. This translates into CATSRDLHVNYGYTF. The full variable domain, its missing parts supplied by reference TRBV15 and TRBJ1-2, is DAMVIQNPRYQVTQFGKPVTLSCSQTLNHNVMYWYQQKSSQAPKLLFHYYDKDFNNEADTPDNFQSRRPNTSFCFLDIRSPGLGDTAMYLCATSRDLHVNYGYTFGSGTRLTVV.

The CDR3 is CSAGRKFTEAFF. The CDR3 DNA reads as TGCAGCGCCGGCAGGAAGTTCACTGAAGCTTTCTTT. The chain joins TRBV29-1 to TRBJ1-1; D call uncertain. The CDR3 has 12 amino acids. With 7 bases removed from V and 4 bases from J, the gap between germline ends came to 13 bases. The germline V gene encodes CDR1 SQVTM and CDR2 ANQGSEA.

This clonotype has a handful of counts. V and J are TRBV5-4 and TRBJ1-1; no clear D gene. Trimming cost V 4 bases and J 3 bases, with 16 bases left between them. The CDR3 is 15 amino acids. Germline V lookup: CDR1 SGHNT, CDR2 YYREEE (reference sequence). CDR3: CASSAIEAWDTEAFF. CDR3 coding DNA: TGTGCCAGCAGCGCGATCGAGGCTTGGGACACTGAAGCTTTCTTT.

This clonotype came up many times. The chain employs TRBV4-2 and TRBJ2-7; D tentatively reads TRBD1 or TRBD2 (5 bases each). V lost 1 base and J lost 0, with 16 bases in between. CDR1 and CDR2 (germline): LGHNA, YNFKEQ. The CDR3 sequence is 17 residues long. The CDR3 sequence is CASSQGGVEPRSYEQYF. The CDR3 DNA reads TGTGCCAGCAGCCAAGGAGGGGTAGAACCCCGCTCCTACGAGCAGTACTTC.

At least ten counts were recorded for this clonotype. V gene TRBV3-1 combines with J gene TRBJ2-7, with D perhaps assigned TRBD1 or TRBD2 (5 bases each). The CDR3 totals 14 residues. The V gene lost 4 bases and the J gene lost 3 bases, with 13 bases spanning the gap. From germline, CDR1 is LGHDT and CDR2 YNNKEL (reference sequence). The CDR3 DNA follows: TGTGCCAGCAGCCCGGGACCAATTGACTACGAGCAGTACTTC. Residues: CASSPGPIDYEQYF.

CDR3: CASSHGGTHQPQHF. In DNA, the CDR3 is TGTGCCAGCAGCCACGGGGGGACCCATCAGCCCCAGCATTTT. The chain joins TRBV6-1 to TRBJ1-5; tentatively, D is TRBD1 (5 bases). This CDR3 is 14 amino acids long. Trimming pared 6 bases from V and 5 bases from J, leaving 14 bases between. Germline V gene sequence: CDR1 MNHNS, CDR2 SASEGT.

This clonotype has a handful of counts. This chain uses TRBV5-1 with TRBJ2-3; D call uncertain. The CDR3 is 15 residues long. Germline V gives CDR1 SGHRS, CDR2 YFSETQ. Trimming shortened V by 2 bases and J by 1 base, and 11 bases separated the two germline ends. The CDR3 bases are TGCGCCAGCAGCTTAGATTCCTTTGGCACAGATACGCAGTATTTT. It encodes CASSLDSFGTDTQYF.

The table lists this clonotype with a few counts. CDR3 DNA: TGCAGCGTTGAAAGGACAGGGTTCCGCGGCTACACCTTC. Translated, it gives CSVERTGFRGYTF. The V gene is TRBV29-1, the J gene TRBJ1-2; 8 bases line up with TRBD1. V gave up 2 bases and J gave up 8 bases; unmatched junction bases: 7. The CDR3 is 13 amino acids. The V gene's germline CDR1 is SQVTM and CDR2 ANQGSEA.